The subject of this entry is one TCR beta chain. The donor population consisted of healthy HIV-negative adults with no recent acute infections or vaccinations. The entry originates in a study of shared clonotypes between healthy human individuals. Original data processing: Without quality scores, immunoSEQ junctional reads could not be filtered like full-length reads. TCRdb keeps only in-frame clones here, not all; method: immunoSEQ multiplex PCR. That table supplies the V and J calls and clone size; D and trimming were determined from the DNA. This sample carries more than 400,000 clones, 95% to 96% of them seen once, and the ten largest clones take around 0.066%. This CDR3 is 12 amino acids long. Germline V lookup: CDR1 PRHDT, CDR2 FYEKMQ (reference sequence). The germline V and J ends were trimmed by 6 bases and 8 bases, with 12 bases remaining between them.

Input material: naive CD4+ T cells sorted from blood. Documented subset: CD45RA+ positively selected. The V gene is TRBV13, the J gene TRBJ2-3; TRBD2 is a possible D gene (6 bases). This clonotype was sampled from a young woman in good health. The CDR3 coding sequence is TGTGCCAGCAGGTATCAAGCGGGTACGCAGTATTTT. Encoded protein: CASRYQAGTQYF.